The present entry profiles one TCR beta chain with its context. Its antigen is not identified. Use of 60 Vbeta and 13 Jbeta primers characterized the PCR. Measured with immunoSEQ multiplex PCR; TCRdb has only the in-frame clones, and not every one. There are over 120,000 clones in the sample; around 81% occur only once, and around 2.5% lies in the top ten. These data belong to a study of cytomegalovirus exposure and HLA in healthy donors. The overall study: An earlier analysis identified 110 million or so unique TCR beta sequences in some 170 million T cells. A preliminary data release comprised about 85 million unique TCRs obtained from HLA-typed donors.

General observations from the study: A later analysis found that most CMV-associated TCR beta chains appeared HLA-restricted. Reports indicate that TCR beta sequences accurately predicted the HLA-A and HLA-B alleles of most subjects.

The germline CDR1 and CDR2 sequences are SGHTA and FQGNSA. This CDR3 is 14 amino acids long. V was shortened by 5 bases and J by 7 bases, with 18 bases between the two germline ends. Sequencing input: PBMCs. The TCR sequence derives from a man between 50 and 59 years old in good health and CMV-seronegative. The V gene is TRBV7-2, the J gene TRBJ2-7; possibly TRBD2 for D (6 bases). The CDR3 spells CASSRDSLGGEQYF. The CDR3 nucleotides are TGTGCCAGCAGCCGGGACTCCCTCGGAGGAGAGCAGTACTTC.